The present T cell receptor (beta chain) was sequenced within a study of T cell changes during pregnancy in multiple sclerosis (dated by TCRdb to the late 2010s). For the study in its entirety: In women with multiple sclerosis, the researchers looked at how the T cell repertoire shifted as pregnancy progressed.

Receptor libraries were prepared by the immunoSEQ multiplex PCR assay. As stored in TCRdb, this immuneACCESS dataset retains in-frame rearrangements with V and J assigned. A fraction of the clones does not appear; measured against another copy, unresolved V genes explain less than half of the discrepancy, and the remainder lacks a known reason. This sample holds approximately 25,000 clones; more than 75% were observed only once. The top ten clones comprise 0.74% of the sample. As for this clone: The clone's antigen remains unknown. Nothing much larger sits one base from this clone, and base qualities are not available.

Here the sequenced sample was CD4+ T cells from peripheral blood mononuclear cells, taken in the first trimester of pregnancy. The TCR sequence derives from a female donor in good health, enrolled as a control in a pregnancy study.

The encoded CDR3 is CASSMLAGANEQFF. The nucleotides are TGTGCCAGTAGTATGCTAGCGGGAGCCAATGAGCAGTTCTTC. Recombination connected TRBV19 to TRBJ2-1; 10 junctional bases match TRBD2. Sequences LNHDA (CDR1) and SQIVND (CDR2) are obtained from the germline V gene (reference sequence). The CDR3, cysteine through phenylalanine, is 14 amino acids long. The DNA shown is the 42-base CDR3, in frame from base 1. Compared with germline, V lacks 3 bases and J lacks 6 bases; bases without a gene match: 2.